The TCR beta chain under discussion was sequenced for a study of T cell changes during pregnancy in multiple sclerosis. Profiled with immunoSEQ multiplex PCR; TCRdb holds only in-frame clones, not every one. The table has fewer than 60,000 clones, approximately 90% seen once. Germline V gene lookup returns CDR1 KGHSH and CDR2 LQKENI. The CDR3 is 15 residues long. V was clipped by 3 bases and J by 2 bases, with 13 bases between them. This material consisted of peripheral blood, taken in the second trimester of pregnancy. The sequence was obtained from a female donor with multiple sclerosis, enrolled in a pregnancy study. This rearrangement joins TRBV18 to TRBJ1-2, with D unresolved. The CDR3 protein is CASSPSAGSNYGYTF. The CDR3 bases are TGTGCCAGCTCACCCTCGGCAGGCTCCAACTATGGCTACACCTTC.